This T cell receptor beta chain was identified during a study of blood T cell repertoires in COVID-19. Study-wide context: The cDNA or gDNA used as material had been derived from T cells, B-cell-depleted T cells, or PBMCs.

Original processing notes: Scientists estimated how many nucleated cells there were by amplifying reference gene primers. The table came from immunoSEQ multiplex PCR; TCRdb's copy has only in-frame clones and leaves some out. V and J calls plus clone size are reproduced from that table; the DNA served to infer D and trimming. The table includes about 300,000 clones, 65% to 90% detected once. The source of this sequence is a woman under 30 who had recovered from COVID-19. Material: PBMCs or T cells enriched from blood (not recorded which).

In nucleotides, the CDR3 is TGCGCCAGCAGCCAATCGGTCGCAGATACGCAGTATTTT. Translating gives CASSQSVADTQYF. V is TRBV4-1 and J is TRBJ2-3; D uncertain. Trimming took 2 bases from V and 4 from J, leaving 7 bases between them. The CDR3 is 13 amino acids. The germline gives CDR1 MGHRA, CDR2 YSYEKL.